This TCR beta chain was recovered during a study of beta chain features in type 1 diabetes. The wider study: Healthy donors and patients showed comparable age, gender and cell yields. General observations from the study: Compared with healthy donors, patients appeared to share more similar naive, central memory and regulatory TCRB repertoires. Among type 1 diabetes patients, VDJ junctions had fewer insertions and more deletions. Significant though moderate, a shortening of TCRB CDR3s appeared in all four CD4+ subsets of Type 1 diabetes patients.

This clone was observed a handful of times. Its specificity is not known. The same CDR3 arises from other DNA sequences in this sample as well. cDNA synthesis used the whole RNA isolate, giving expressed TCRB sequences. Mean read depth for naive, central memory and regulatory T cell samples was about 3.4 million reads. Using immunoSEQ multiplex PCR, the repertoire was profiled, and TCRdb retains in-frame clones only, with some absent. The sample holds a few hundred thousand clones, over 9.5% seen once. Per germline, CDR1 SEHNR and CDR2 FQNEAQ (reference sequence). The V and J ends lost 2 bases and 0 bases respectively, with 5 bases between them. The CDR3 has 14 amino acids.

The rearrangement uses TRBV7-9 and TRBJ2-1; no reliable D call. Sample: naive CD4+ T cells from blood. The origin of this receptor is a young woman with type 1 diabetes. The CDR3 nucleotides are TGTGCCAGCAGCTTAAGCATCTCCTACAATGAGCAGTTCTTC. Translated: CASSLSISYNEQFF. The entire variable domain, with the rest obtained from reference TRBV7-9 and TRBJ2-1, is as follows: DTGVSQNPRHKITKRGQNVTFRCDPISEHNRLYWYRQTLGQGPEFLTYFQNEAQLEKSRLLSDRFSAERPKGSFSTLEIQRTEQGDSAMYLCASSLSISYNEQFFGPGTRLTVL.